This TCR beta chain emerged from a study of OX40 agonist ivuxolimab in advanced cancers. Study-wide points: Expanded clones were, on average, more numerous among CD8+ T cells than CD4+. Compared with others, partial responders at 0.1-3.0 mg/kg displayed clonal expansion among the lowest.

A history of autoimmune disease or systemic immunosuppression excluded patients. Peripheral blood came from all dose cohorts at three timepoints. Per the germline V gene, CDR1 is SGHVS and CDR2 is FQNEAQ. The V gene lost 3 bases and the J gene lost 4 bases, with 6 bases spanning the gap. This CDR3 is built from 12 residues. Sequenced by immunoSEQ multiplex PCR; TCRdb stores in-frame clones only, minus some. The table has some 42,000 clones, more than 70% seen once. With respect to this clone: Its antigen is not known.

The receptor comes from an adult with an advanced solid tumor such as melanoma, head and neck, liver or kidney cancer. The sequencing used CD4+ or CD8+ T cells sorted from blood, collected in a trial of the OX40 agonist ivuxolimab. V usage is TRBV7-8 and J usage is TRBJ2-5, with D uncertain. Here the CDR3 DNA reads TGTGCCAGCAGCTTCTTAGTAGAGACCCAGTACTTC. Its protein is CASSFLVETQYF.